The 5 T cell receptor beta chains in this list originate from one sample, sequenced in a study of T cell changes during pregnancy in multiple sclerosis. Sequenced by immunoSEQ multiplex PCR; TCRdb stores in-frame clones only, minus some. Here the sample spans approximately 85,000 clones, roughly 92% being singletons. The sample consisted of peripheral blood, taken in the first trimester of pregnancy. These receptors all come from a female donor with multiple sclerosis, enrolled in a pregnancy study.

The rearrangement uses TRBV6-1 and TRBJ2-1, with TRBD1 identical over 10 bases. Looked up from germline, CDR1 is MNHNS and CDR2 is SASEGT. J was trimmed by 3 bases and V by 6 bases; bases with no gene match: 5. The CDR3 runs to 15 residues. CDR3 sequence reads: CASRGQGLDYNEQFF. The CDR3 nucleotides read TGTGCCAGCAGGGGACAGGGGCTGGACTACAATGAGCAGTTCTTC.

The rearrangement links TRBV27 to TRBJ1-1; D is perhaps TRBD1 (6 bases). V was cut by 6 bases and J by 4 bases, with 12 bases left in between. Looked up from germline, CDR1 is MNHEY and CDR2 is SMNVEV (reference sequence). The length of the CDR3 is 13 residues. CDR3 DNA sequence: TGTGCCAGCAGAATTACAGGGTTCACTGAAGCTTTCTTT. It translates to CASRITGFTEAFF.

The chain has TRBV2 and TRBJ2-1; weak D call: TRBD1 (6 bases). V shed 3 bases and J shed 8 bases, with 11 bases lying between them. Germline loops: CDR1 SNHLY, CDR2 FYNNEI. This CDR3 has 13 residues. This chain's CDR3 is CASSDRGWDEQFF. Written as DNA, the CDR3 is TGTGCCAGCAGTGACAGGGGATGGGATGAGCAGTTCTTC.

V usage is TRBV4-3 and J usage is TRBJ1-2; no clear D gene. V lost 0 bases and J lost 4, with 6 bases in between. This CDR3 region has 13 residues. Germline CDR1 reads LGHNA; CDR2 reads YSLEER. The chain's CDR3 is CASSQEPGYGYTF. Here the CDR3 DNA reads TGCGCCAGCAGCCAAGAACCCGGCTATGGCTACACCTTC.

This clone was found once. The chain links TRBV6-1 to TRBJ1-2, with a tentative D call TRBD1 (6 bases). This CDR3 comprises 13 residues. V was clipped by 3 bases and J by 2 bases, with 7 bases between them. CDR1 and CDR2 from the germline V gene are MNHNS and SASEGT. The CDR3: CASSEQGNYGYTF. CDR3 nucleotides: TGTGCCAGCAGTGAGCAGGGGAACTATGGCTACACCTTC.